One and the same sample provided the 32 T cell receptor beta chains below, sequenced in a study of T-cell reconstitution after alpha-beta-depleted transplantation in children. Preparation of the TCRbeta library involved a method that used unique molecular identifiers. TCRdb redid the calling of the PCR reads with MiXCR, one entry per CDR3 protein. The table includes about 350,000 distinct CDR3 sequences, about 16% detected once. Specimen: PBMCs, mostly from graft donor cells, collected 360 days after TCRalphabeta/CD19-depleted stem cell transplant. The receptor set was obtained from a male patient aged 2 to 9 who had a stem cell transplant for acute lymphoblastic leukemia, so the T cells may come from the graft donor.

This clonotype was observed a handful of times. The rearrangement uses TRBV11-1 and TRBJ1-1; D perhaps matches TRBD1 (5 bases). Germline loops: CDR1 SGHAT, CDR2 FQDESV (reference sequence). The CDR3 spans 13 residues. V shed 3 bases and J shed 1 base, with 6 bases lying between them. The CDR3 sequence: CASSLTANTEAFF. CDR3 bases: TGTGCCAGCAGCTTGACAGCGAACACTGAAGCTTTCTTT.

In its sample, this clonotype was seen a few times. The chain carries TRBV7-9 and TRBJ1-4, with D hard to call. Germline loops: CDR1 SEHNR, CDR2 FQNEAQ (reference sequence). Trimming cost V 4 bases and J 8 bases, with 20 bases left between them. The CDR3 extends over 16 amino acids. The CDR3 here is CASSSSGPQVWEKLFF. The DNA for the CDR3 is TGTGCCAGCAGCTCAAGTGGCCCCCAGGTCTGGGAAAAACTGTTTTTT. Complete variable domain (other parts from reference TRBV7-9 and TRBJ1-4): DTGVSQNPRHKITKRGQNVTFRCDPISEHNRLYWYRQTLGQGPEFLTYFQNEAQLEKSRLLSDRFSAERPKGSFSTLEIQRTEQGDSAMYLCASSSSGPQVWEKLFFGSGTQLSVL.

V gene TRBV12-3 or TRBV12-4 combines with J gene TRBJ2-1, with 8 bases that match TRBD2. The CDR3 runs to 15 residues. The J segment lost 7 bases and the V segment lost 5 bases, leaving 10 bases of the junction unmatched. CDR3 in DNA: TGTGCCAGCAGTCCTCAGCGGGAGCGAAGGAATGAGCAGTTCTTC. As protein: CASSPQRERRNEQFF.

The chain joins TRBV10-3 to TRBJ2-7; TRBD2 agrees at 8 bases. The ends lost 0 bases at V and 3 bases at J; junction bases unmatched: 4. Germline loops: CDR1 ENHRY, CDR2 SYGVKD. The CDR3 has 15 amino acids. CDR3 DNA: TGTGCCATCAGTGAGTCCTCGGGGGGGGGCTACGAGCAGTACTTC. This codes for CAISESSGGGYEQYF.

This chain joins TRBV7-2 and TRBJ2-3; 8 bases fit TRBD2. Per the germline V gene, CDR1 is SGHTA and CDR2 is FQGNSA. The ends lost 5 bases at V and 8 bases at J; junction bases unmatched: 9. The length of the CDR3 is 14 residues. As DNA, the CDR3 is TGTGCCAGCAGCGACCAATCGGGACTAGTTACGCAGTATTTT. Translation gives CASSDQSGLVTQYF.

The chain has TRBV15 and TRBJ2-5; 9 positions agree with TRBD2. This CDR3 is built from 17 residues. With V trimmed by 0 bases and J by 4 bases, 9 bases remained unmatched. Germline loops: CDR1 LNHNV, CDR2 YYDKDF (reference sequence). The CDR3 loop is CATSRDWGREGRETQYF. The CDR3 region has the DNA TGTGCCACCAGCAGAGACTGGGGGCGGGAGGGCCGAGAGACCCAGTACTTC.

This clonotype was detected only a few times. The chain carries TRBV4-2 and TRBJ2-7, with a possible D match to TRBD1 (6 bases). The CDR3 sequence is 16 residues long. The germline V gene has CDR1 LGHNA and CDR2 YNFKEQ. Trimming removed 0 bases from V and 1 base from J, with 13 bases in between. The CDR3 region has the DNA TGTGCCAGCAGCCAAGATCTTCGGCAGGGGTCCTACGAGCAGTACTTC. Translation gives CASSQDLRQGSYEQYF.

This clonotype occurred a few times. The chain links TRBV20-1 to TRBJ1-4, with no clear D. V lost 3 bases, J lost 0 bases, and 11 bases lay in between. Germline V lookup: CDR1 DFQATT, CDR2 SNEGSKA (reference sequence). The CDR3 covers 15 residues. The chain's CDR3 is CSASGTRTTNEKLFF. In DNA, the CDR3 is TGCAGTGCTAGCGGTACGAGGACAACTAATGAAAAACTGTTTTTT.

This clonotype was detected only a few times. The J gene is TRBJ2-1, the V gene TRBV24-1, with TRBD2 matching over 10 bases. The germline gives CDR1 KGHDR, CDR2 SFDVKD. V was pared by 2 bases and J by 6 bases, with 6 bases of the junction left unmatched. The CDR3 runs to 16 residues. CDR3 sequence: CATSDWKREGRNEQFF. CDR3 nucleotides: TGTGCCACCAGTGATTGGAAGCGGGAGGGTCGCAATGAGCAGTTCTTC.

The chain uses TRBV4-2 and TRBJ2-5; 7 nucleotides match TRBD2. The CDR3 is 17 residues long. V dropped 0 bases and J dropped 2; count of bases not matched to a gene: 9. CDR1 LGHNA and CDR2 YNFKEQ come from the germline V gene. The DNA for the CDR3 is TGTGCCAGCAGCCAAGATAAGCGGGATTCGGGGCAAGAGACCCAGTACTTC. It encodes CASSQDKRDSGQETQYF.

On this clonotype: The junction departs from the called germline gene at one end, perhaps through a read error. The chain employs TRBV12-3 or TRBV12-4 and TRBJ2-1; 7 nucleotides match TRBD2. CDR3 size: 19 residues. The CDR3 spells CASSFPLGAGADSNNEQFF. CDR3 sequence (DNA): TGTGCCAGCAGTTTTCCCCTTGGGGCGGGAGCGGACTCCAACAATGAGCAGTTCTTC.

The rearrangement links TRBV15 to TRBJ2-7; the D is unclear. The CDR3 has 12 residues. V lost 0 bases and J 3 bases, leaving 3 bases between the germline ends. From germline, CDR1 is LNHNV and CDR2 YYDKDF (reference sequence). The CDR3 sequence is CATSRDHYEQYF. The DNA of the CDR3 is TGTGCCACCAGCAGAGACCACTACGAGCAGTACTTC.

The gene calls are TRBV4-2 and TRBJ2-1; 11 bases match TRBD2. This CDR3 contains 18 residues. The germline V gene has CDR1 LGHNA and CDR2 YNFKEQ. J gave up 1 base and V 2 bases, and 7 bases lay outside the gene matches. The CDR3 DNA reads TGTGCCAGCAGCCAATTGACTAGCGGGGACATTTCCTACAATGAGCAGTTCTTC. This encodes CASSQLTSGDISYNEQFF.

V and J are TRBV6-2 or TRBV6-3 and TRBJ2-1; 9 bases map to TRBD2. Unmatched junction bases numbered 4, after V lost 6 bases and J lost 1 base. There are 15 residues in the CDR3. From germline, CDR1 is MNHEY and CDR2 SVGEGT. CDR3 sequence reads: CASRDSGRSYNEQFF. The CDR3 DNA is TGTGCCAGCAGGGATAGCGGGAGATCCTACAATGAGCAGTTCTTC.

Ten or more counts support this clonotype. The chain is built from TRBV29-1 and TRBJ2-3; D might be TRBD2 (6 bases). The CDR3 sequence is 17 residues long. CDR1 is SQVTM, CDR2 ANQGSEA, per germline. V gave up 0 bases and J gave up 1 base, with 17 bases separating them. CDR3 in amino acids: CSVEDSRTIEGTDTQYF. The CDR3 DNA follows: TGCAGCGTTGAAGATTCTCGGACTATTGAAGGCACAGATACGCAGTATTTT.

This chain connects TRBV5-1 to TRBJ2-3, with D tentatively TRBD1 or TRBD2 (5 bases each). The CDR3 is 17 amino acids. The V end was cut by 4 bases, the J end by 3 bases, with 21 bases between. CDR1 SGHRS and CDR2 YFSETQ come from the germline V gene. For the CDR3, the DNA is TGCGCCAGCAGCCGTGAGGGGCCGACTGGAGGAACAGATACGCAGTATTTT. Translation: CASSREGPTGGTDTQYF.

This clonotype appeared many times. The chain has TRBV6-1 and TRBJ2-3; 11 nucleotides align to TRBD2. The CDR3 length is 14 residues. V lost 6 bases and J lost 3; bases outside the gene matches: 2. Germline V lookup: CDR1 MNHNS, CDR2 SASEGT. The CDR3, as DNA: TGTGCCAGCAGCGGGACTAGCGGTACAGATACGCAGTATTTT. This encodes CASSGTSGTDTQYF.

The chain links TRBV11-2 to TRBJ1-5; a weak D match, TRBD1 (5 bases). V was trimmed by 0 bases and J by 0 bases, leaving 18 bases between them. The CDR3 sequence is 19 residues long. Germline V gene lookup returns CDR1 SGHAT and CDR2 FQNNGV. DNA for the CDR3: TGTGCCAGCAGCTTAGAAGGCCGCCAGGGCATCTATAGCAATCAGCCCCAGCATTTT. It yields the protein CASSLEGRQGIYSNQPQHF.

The table lists this clonotype with a few counts. The chain has TRBV29-1 and TRBJ2-7, with TRBD1 identical over 8 bases. The V and J ends lost 7 bases and 4 bases, in that order; junction bases with no gene match: 9. The V gene's germline CDR1 is SQVTM and CDR2 ANQGSEA. There are 13 residues in the CDR3. The CDR3 DNA is TGCAGCGGATCAGACAGGGGCTCATACGAGCAGTACTTC. It yields the protein CSGSDRGSYEQYF.

This clonotype was found a few times. The V call is TRBV4-3, the J call TRBJ1-6; D call uncertain. Germline values: CDR1 LGHNA, CDR2 YSLEER. Trimming removed 2 bases from V and 9 bases from J, with 11 bases in between. The CDR3 runs to 14 residues. CDR3 protein: CASSQSRTGSPLHF. DNA for the CDR3: TGCGCCAGCAGCCAATCCAGGACCGGTTCACCCCTCCACTTT.

This clonotype turned up a few times. The rearrangement joins TRBV11-2 to TRBJ2-7, with 10 positions matching TRBD1. This CDR3 contains 12 residues. Germline CDR1 and CDR2: SGHAT and FQNNGV. The V segment lost 11 bases and the J segment 3 bases; nucleotides outside the gene matches: 4. CDR3 loop: CAERTGGYEQYF. The CDR3 DNA follows: TGTGCCGAAAGGACAGGGGGCTACGAGCAGTACTTC.

The CDR3 DNA is TGTGCCAGCAGCCCAACAACAGGGACCTCCTACAATGAGCAGTTCTTC. This codes for CASSPTTGTSYNEQFF. The chain is built from TRBV5-4 and TRBJ2-1, with D possibly TRBD1 on 6 matching bases. The V and J ends lost 4 bases and 0 bases respectively, with 14 bases between them. This CDR3 has 16 residues. Germline V gene data show CDR1 as SGHNT and CDR2 as YYREEE (reference sequence).

This clonotype turned up a few times. CDR3 coding DNA: TGCAGTGCCCTGAGCGGGAGCCGTTTTGTTGAGCAGTTCTTC. It specifies CSALSGSRFVEQFF. The V and J genes are TRBV20-1 and TRBJ2-1, with TRBD2 matching 8 bases. This CDR3 spans 14 amino acids. The germline gives CDR1 DFQATT, CDR2 SNEGSKA (reference sequence). The trim removed 6 bases at V and 9 bases at J, leaving 13 bases unmatched.

V and J are TRBV11-1 and TRBJ2-3, with 12 positions matching TRBD2. Losses at the gene ends were 5 bases for V and 2 bases for J; bases not matched to a gene: 8. The CDR3 is 17 residues long. CDR1 SGHAT and CDR2 FQDESV come from the germline V gene (reference sequence). DNA for the CDR3: TGTGCCAGCAGCCCCCGACTAGCGGGAGCCCTCACAGATACGCAGTATTTT. This translates into CASSPRLAGALTDTQYF.

This clonotype was seen at least ten times. The CDR3 region has the DNA TGTGCCAGCATTCGGGAGAGAGGCAATGAGCAGTTCTTC. This gives the protein CASIRERGNEQFF. The chain recombines TRBV2 with TRBJ2-1; tentatively, D is TRBD2 (6 bases). CDR1 SNHLY and CDR2 FYNNEI come from the germline V gene. V was pared by 7 bases and J by 6 bases, with 13 bases between. This CDR3 contains 13 residues.

Details on this clonotype: A much bigger clone sits one base away, suggesting this may be a read error. This sequence joins TRBV12-3 or TRBV12-4 and TRBJ2-3, with a tentative D call TRBD2 (6 bases). The CDR3 has 18 residues. CDR3 residues: CACSLVVFRESNTDTQYF. In DNA form, the CDR3 reads TGTGCCTGCAGTTTAGTTGTGTTCCGGGAGTCGAACACAGATACGCAGTATTTT.

This clonotype was observed at least ten times. The chain links TRBV10-3 to TRBJ2-1; TRBD2 matches at 10 bases. This CDR3 contains 14 residues. Per germline, CDR1 ENHRY and CDR2 SYGVKD. V lost 7 bases, J lost 4 bases, and 4 bases stayed unmatched. CDR3 sequence: CAIKASGSYNEQFF. The CDR3 DNA follows: TGTGCCATCAAGGCTAGCGGGAGTTACAATGAGCAGTTCTTC.

The table lists this clonotype with a few counts. The chain has TRBV28 and TRBJ1-6; D uncertain. Deletions cut 1 base from V and 13 bases from J, with 8 bases between. This CDR3 spans 12 amino acids. In germline, CDR1 is MDHEN, CDR2 SYDVKM. The CDR3 loop is CASSLFTEPLHF. The CDR3 DNA reads TGTGCCAGCAGTTTATTCACGGAGCCCCTCCACTTT.

The rearrangement links TRBV27 to TRBJ2-2; the match to TRBD2 covers 10 bases. Germline V gives CDR1 MNHEY, CDR2 SMNVEV (reference sequence). Germline trimming cut 6 bases from V and 5 bases from J; bases unmatched to any gene: 6. This CDR3 spans 15 amino acids. CDR3 DNA: TGTGCCAGCAGGGAAGCGGGAGGGGGGACCGGGGAGCTGTTTTTT. This codes for CASREAGGGTGELFF.

The chain is built from TRBV29-1 and TRBJ2-3; 7 bases are shared with TRBD2. The CDR3 has 15 amino acids. Looked up from germline, CDR1 is SQVTM and CDR2 is ANQGSEA. The junction had 8 bases not matched to a gene; V was cut back by 0 bases and J by 5 bases. CDR3 amino acids: CSVEEGSGWGDTQYF. CDR3 nucleotides: TGCAGCGTTGAAGAGGGTAGCGGGTGGGGAGATACGCAGTATTTT.

This clonotype was seen a handful of times. The chain employs TRBV5-1 and TRBJ2-1; either TRBD1 or TRBD2 may supply D (7 bases each). V was shortened by 0 bases and J by 9 bases, with 13 bases between the two germline ends. This CDR3 region has 14 residues. CDR1 is SGHRS, CDR2 YFSETQ, per germline. The CDR3 sequence: CASSLGDREGEQFF. The DNA for the CDR3 is TGCGCCAGCAGCTTGGGAGACAGGGAGGGTGAGCAGTTCTTC.

This clonotype has only a few counts. The rearrangement joins TRBV2 to TRBJ2-7; the D gene is possibly TRBD1 (5 bases). CDR1 is SNHLY and CDR2 is FYNNEI in the germline V gene. V gave up 5 bases and J gave up 7 bases, with 18 bases separating them. The CDR3 length is 14 residues. The CDR3 DNA is TGTGCCAGCAGTCCGGCGGACATGGCGGTTGAGCAGTACTTC. Translating gives CASSPADMAVEQYF.